The 22 T cell receptor beta chains below all came from one sample that was sequenced in a study of Tregs in tolerant kidney transplant recipients. Method: immunoSEQ multiplex PCR; TCRdb's copy keeps in-frame clones and lacks some. The sample has tens of thousands of clones; about 98% are singletons. Sequencing was performed on CD4+ T cells from blood, taken before the transplant. These receptors came from a human donor who received a combined kidney and bone marrow transplant.

This rearrangement joins TRBV5-1 to TRBJ2-2; TRBD2 matches 11 bases. This CDR3 contains 18 residues. The germline V gene has CDR1 SGHRS and CDR2 YFSETQ. V lost 4 bases and J lost 5; bases outside the gene matches: 13. The CDR3, as DNA: TGCGCCAGCAGCCCGTTGGGGGGACTAGCGGCGAGAACCGGGGAGCTGTTTTTT. This gives the protein CASSPLGGLAARTGELFF.

The gene calls are TRBV30 and TRBJ1-4; D is uncertain. With 2 bases removed from V and 5 bases from J, the gap between germline ends came to 6 bases. The CDR3 sequence is 12 residues long. Germline CDR1 is GTSNPN and CDR2 is SVGIG (reference sequence). In DNA, the CDR3 is TGTGCCTGGAGTCCGCGCAATGAAAAACTGTTTTTT. It encodes CAWSPRNEKLFF.

The chain employs TRBV6-6 and TRBJ2-5; weak D call: TRBD1 (6 bases). V was clipped by 7 bases and J by 4 bases, with 16 bases between them. This CDR3 is built from 14 residues. CDR1 and CDR2 (germline): MNHNY, SVGAGI (reference sequence). The DNA of the CDR3 is TGTGCCAGCAACCAAGGGGGATTTGGAGAGACCCAGTACTTC. Protein product: CASNQGGFGETQYF.

The J gene is TRBJ2-1, the V gene TRBV4-3; the D gene is possibly TRBD2 (5 bases). The V end lost 0 bases, the J end lost 3 bases, and 6 bases lay between the germline ends. CDR1 is LGHNA and CDR2 is YSLEER in the germline V gene. There are 14 residues in the CDR3. DNA for the CDR3: TGCGCCAGCAGCCAAGATGGGAGCTACAATGAGCAGTTCTTC. Protein: CASSQDGSYNEQFF.

The J gene is TRBJ2-7, the V gene TRBV5-1; D is unclear. Looked up from germline, CDR1 is SGHRS and CDR2 is YFSETQ. Between the trimmed V and J ends, which lost 3 bases and 3 bases, there was a span of 16 bases. The CDR3 length is 15 residues. The CDR3 is CASSSDPGSFYEQYF. The CDR3 bases are TGCGCCAGCAGCTCTGACCCCGGGTCTTTCTACGAGCAGTACTTC. Full variable domain (missing parts from reference TRBV5-1 and TRBJ2-7): KAGVTQTPRYLIKTRGQQVTLSCSPISGHRSVSWYQQTPGQGLQFLFEYFSETQRNKGNFPGRFSGRQFSNSRSEMNVSTLELGDSALYLCASSSDPGSFYEQYFGPGTRLTVT.

The chain combines TRBV4-3 with TRBJ2-1; 9 positions agree with TRBD2. V lost 0 bases and J lost 9; bases outside the gene matches: 12. The CDR3 is made up of 17 amino acids. CDR1 is LGHNA and CDR2 is YSLEER in the germline V gene. DNA for the CDR3: TGCGCCAGCAGCCAAGAAGGGGGTAGCGGGGGTTTTGGTGAGCAGTTCTTC. This codes for CASSQEGGSGGFGEQFF.

The J gene is TRBJ1-1, the V gene TRBV11-2; no clear D. The germline gives CDR1 SGHAT, CDR2 FQNNGV. V was cut by 3 bases and J by 5 bases, with 10 bases left in between. CDR3 length: 13 residues. In DNA, the CDR3 is TGTGCCAGCAGCTTTGCTGGAGGAACTGAAGCTTTCTTT. Translation: CASSFAGGTEAFF.

The chain joins TRBV5-1 to TRBJ1-6; 8 bases map to TRBD1. The ends lost 3 bases at V and 2 bases at J; junction bases unmatched: 4. In germline, CDR1 is SGHRS, CDR2 YFSETQ. The CDR3 loop spans 16 amino acids. The CDR3 region is CASSYRDRTYNSPLHF. The CDR3 DNA reads TGCGCCAGCAGCTACCGGGACAGGACCTATAATTCACCCCTCCACTTT.

The J gene is TRBJ2-7, the V gene TRBV4-3; 8 bases line up with TRBD2. CDR1 is LGHNA, CDR2 YSLEER, per germline. The junction had 10 bases not matched to a gene; V was cut back by 6 bases and J by 3 bases. CDR3 length: 15 residues. CDR3 bases: TGCGCCAGCAGTCTTAGCGGGGACCCATTCTACGAGCAGTACTTC. This translates into CASSLSGDPFYEQYF.

This chain joins TRBV2 and TRBJ2-4, with D perhaps matching TRBD2 (5 bases). The CDR3 loop spans 13 amino acids. V lost 7 bases to trimming and J lost 0 bases, with 7 bases between them. Per germline, CDR1 SNHLY and CDR2 FYNNEI. For the CDR3, the DNA is TGTGCCAGCATCGGGGTAGCCAAAAACATTCAGTACTTC. Translated: CASIGVAKNIQYF.

The chain employs TRBV30 and TRBJ2-3; 8 bases line up with TRBD1. V shed 0 bases and J 1 base; nucleotides not matched to a gene: 6. The germline CDR1 and CDR2 sequences are GTSNPN and SVGIG (reference sequence). This CDR3 contains 16 residues. The CDR3 region is CAWSVWGTGGTDTQYF. The CDR3 nucleotides are TGTGCCTGGAGTGTATGGGGGACAGGTGGCACAGATACGCAGTATTTT.

This rearrangement joins TRBV19 to TRBJ2-3, with 10 bases that match TRBD1. The CDR3 is 15 amino acids. V lost 5 bases and J lost 5; bases outside the gene matches: 7. The V gene's germline CDR1 is LNHDA and CDR2 SQIVND (reference sequence). CDR3 sequence reads: CASSPRQGAVDTQYF. In DNA form, the CDR3 reads TGTGCCAGTAGTCCCCGACAGGGGGCTGTAGATACGCAGTATTTT.

The V call is TRBV10-3, the J call TRBJ2-1, with 12 bases fitting TRBD2. V trimming: 4 bases; J trimming: 6 bases; junction bases outside the gene matches: 7. Germline CDR1 and CDR2: ENHRY and SYGVKD. The CDR3 runs 16 residues. CDR3 coding DNA: TGTGCCATCAGTGCGGCCTCTAGCGGGGGGGGCAATGAGCAGTTCTTC. It encodes CAISAASSGGGNEQFF.

Regarding this clone: Other DNA sequences in the sample encode the same CDR3. The CDR3 spells CSAIPSVVAFF. CDR3 bases: TGCAGTGCTATCCCAAGCGTCGTAGCTTTCTTT. The V gene is TRBV20-1, the J gene TRBJ1-1; unclear D gene. The CDR3 runs 11 residues. Germline-derived CDR1 and CDR2 are DFQATT and SNEGSKA (reference sequence). Trimming left V 4 bases short and J 10 bases short, with 13 bases between.

This chain joins TRBV5-3 and TRBJ2-2; 7 bases are a match to TRBD1. TRBV5-3 falls under the ORF class, with uncertain function. The CDR3 has 17 residues. V lost 4 bases, J lost 1 base, and 10 bases stayed unmatched. CDR3 loop: CARSPPMDRKNTGELFF. The DNA of the CDR3 is TGTGCCAGAAGCCCACCCATGGACAGGAAGAACACCGGGGAGCTGTTTTTT.

This chain joins TRBV6-6 and TRBJ1-3; the D is unclear. The CDR3 is made up of 16 amino acids. Trimming cost V 5 bases and J 2 bases, with 16 bases left between them. From germline, CDR1 is MNHNY and CDR2 SVGAGI (reference sequence). Here the CDR3 reads CASSPRGVITGNTIYF. The DNA of the CDR3 is TGTGCCAGCAGTCCCCGCGGGGTAATTACTGGAAACACCATATATTTT.

The chain carries TRBV11-1 and TRBJ2-7; D is perhaps TRBD1 (6 bases). CDR1 is SGHAT, CDR2 FQDESV, per germline (reference sequence). CDR3 length equals 14 residues. The germline V and J ends were trimmed by 5 bases and 3 bases, with 14 bases remaining between them. This CDR3 is CASSRPGTHYEQYF. The CDR3 bases are TGTGCCAGCAGCCGTCCCGGGACACACTACGAGCAGTACTTC.

This chain uses TRBV7-9 with TRBJ2-5, with TRBD1 matching 11 bases. V lost 5 bases, J lost 1 base, and 9 bases stayed unmatched. Germline V CDR1 and CDR2: SEHNR, FQNEAQ (reference sequence). The CDR3 contains 17 residues. CDR3 residues: CASSTTAGTGGQETQYF. The CDR3 nucleotides are TGTGCCAGCAGCACAACGGCTGGGACAGGGGGCCAAGAGACCCAGTACTTC.

This sequence joins TRBV7-2 and TRBJ2-5; a possible D gene is TRBD2 (5 bases). The CDR3 consists of 14 residues. Trimming removed 5 bases from V and 5 bases from J, with 15 bases in between. Germline CDR1 reads SGHTA; CDR2 reads FQGNSA. The CDR3 protein is CASSGPEGRETQYF. CDR3 DNA: TGTGCCAGCAGCGGTCCAGAGGGTAGGGAGACCCAGTACTTC. Complete variable domain (other parts from reference TRBV7-2 and TRBJ2-5): GAGVSQSPSNKVTEKGKDVELRCDPISGHTALYWYRQSLGQGLEFLIYFQGNSAPDKSGLPSDRFSAERTGGSVSTLTIQRTQQEDSAVYLCASSGPEGRETQYFGPGTRLLVL.

The chain uses TRBV11-3 and TRBJ1-1; D gene uncertain. The CDR3 has 12 residues. Looked up from germline, CDR1 is SGHNT and CDR2 is YENEEA. With 3 bases removed from V and 5 bases from J, the gap between germline ends came to 7 bases. The CDR3 loop reads CASSLRGTEAFF. CDR3 bases: TGTGCCAGCAGCTTGCGGGGTACTGAAGCTTTCTTT.

This clone has just one count. The J gene is TRBJ2-1, the V gene TRBV29-1; 8 bases are shared with TRBD2. The CDR3 is made up of 15 amino acids. Germline loops: CDR1 SQVTM, CDR2 ANQGSEA. V gave up 4 bases and J gave up 5 bases; unmatched junction bases: 10. The CDR3, as DNA: TGCAGCGTTGTAGTCGGGGGGGCTCCCCACAATGAGCAGTTCTTC. Encoded protein: CSVVVGGAPHNEQFF.

The chain has TRBV6-5 and TRBJ1-2; 7 bases fit TRBD1. Germline loops: CDR1 MNHEY, CDR2 SVGAGI. V trimming: 5 bases; J trimming: 5 bases; junction bases outside the gene matches: 5. This CDR3 has 13 residues. CDR3 DNA: TGTGCCAGCAGTCCGACAGGGAATTATGGCTACACCTTC. It is translated as CASSPTGNYGYTF.